Listed below are T cell receptor beta chains from one sample, sequenced in a study of blood T cell repertoires in COVID-19. Using immunoSEQ multiplex PCR, the repertoire was profiled, and TCRdb retains in-frame clones only, with some absent. The table shows some 190,000 clones, with 82% occurring only once. The sample taken for sequencing was peripheral blood. The receptors here all came from a woman aged 60 to 75 with COVID-19, enrolled during active disease. CDR3s include the opening cysteine and the closing phenylalanine or tryptophan. The order of the fields is D gene, V gene, clone size, J gene, CDR3 DNA, CDR3 protein. The D gene is left open where the match is weak. Clone size is shown for a subset of rows, as once, few, many or a class of expanded clone.

D: TRBD1
V: TRBV2
size: NA
J: TRBJ1-4
DNA: TGTGCCAGCAGTGTCAGGCCAGGGGGGTTTTGGGGTGAAAAACTGTTTTTT
CDR3: CASSVRPGGFWGEKLFF

D: TRBD1
V: TRBV10-2
size: NA
J: TRBJ1-5
DNA: TGCGCCAGCAGTGCGGGACAGGGCAATCAGCCCCAGCATTTT
CDR3: CASSAGQGNQPQHF

D: TRBD1
V: TRBV7-2
size: NA
J: TRBJ1-2
DNA: TGTGCCAGCAGCTTAGGCCCGTTTTCCCAGGGGGCGAACTATGGCTACACCTTC
CDR3: CASSLGPFSQGANYGYTF

D: NA
V: TRBV2
size: once
J: TRBJ1-5
DNA: TGTGCCAGCAGTGAACAGATCAATCAGCCCCAGCATTTT
CDR3: CASSEQINQPQHF

D: TRBD1
V: TRBV18
size: NA
J: TRBJ2-1
DNA: TGTGCCAGCTCACCTGGACAGGGGGCCTACAATGAGCAGTTCTTC
CDR3: CASSPGQGAYNEQFF

D: TRBD2
V: TRBV27
size: NA
J: TRBJ2-3
DNA: TGTGCCAGCAGTCGAGGGAAACTAGCGGGAGGGCCCCAGAGCACAGATACGCAGTATTTT
CDR3: CASSRGKLAGGPQSTDTQYF

D: NA
V: TRBV11-2
size: once
J: TRBJ1-1
DNA: TGTGCCACCACCGGAGGGAACACTGAAGCTTTCTTT
CDR3: CATTGGNTEAFF

D: TRBD1
V: TRBV4-2
size: NA
J: TRBJ1-2
DNA: TGTGCCAGCAGCCAAGATTCTGACAGGGAATATGGCTACACCTTC
CDR3: CASSQDSDREYGYTF

D: NA
V: TRBV11-1
size: NA
J: TRBJ1-1
DNA: TGTGCCAGCAGCTTCCCGACAGCCACCGTGAACACTGAAGCTTTCTTT
CDR3: CASSFPTATVNTEAFF

D: NA
V: TRBV12-3/TRBV12-4
size: NA
J: TRBJ1-5
DNA: TGTGCCAGCAGCACGGACATGAATCAGCCCCAGCATTTT
CDR3: CASSTDMNQPQHF

D: NA
V: TRBV29-1
size: NA
J: TRBJ2-7
DNA: TGCAGCGTTAAACAGGTTGGGTCCTACGAGCAGTACTTC
CDR3: CSVKQVGSYEQYF

D: TRBD1
V: TRBV19
size: once
J: TRBJ2-4
DNA: TGTGCCAGTAGTAAACGACAGGGTGGAAACATTCAGTACTTC
CDR3: CASSKRQGGNIQYF

D: NA
V: TRBV4-1
size: NA
J: TRBJ2-1
DNA: TGCGCCAGCAGCCAAGATGTAGCGCAGTTCAATGAGCAGTTCTTC
CDR3: CASSQDVAQFNEQFF

D: TRBD2
V: TRBV5-5
size: NA
J: TRBJ2-7
DNA: TGTGCCAGCAGCTCGACTAGCGTTCCCTCCTACGAGCAGTACTTC
CDR3: CASSSTSVPSYEQYF

D: NA
V: TRBV7-2
size: NA
J: TRBJ1-1
DNA: TGTGCCAGCAGCTTCGGAGACACTGAAGCTTTCTTT
CDR3: CASSFGDTEAFF

D: NA
V: TRBV6-6
size: few
J: TRBJ1-4
DNA: TGTGCCAGCAGTTACGGGCAGGGTATTGAAAAACTGTTTTTT
CDR3: CASSYGQGIEKLFF

D: NA
V: TRBV19
size: once
J: TRBJ2-3
DNA: TGTGCCAGTAGTCAGGCGACAGATACGCAGTATTTT
CDR3: CASSQATDTQYF

D: NA
V: TRBV2
size: NA
J: TRBJ2-3
DNA: TGTGCCAGCGGGACTCTCGGCACAGATACGCAGTATTTT
CDR3: CASGTLGTDTQYF

D: NA
V: TRBV4-1
size: NA
J: TRBJ2-7
DNA: TGCGCCAGCAGCCTTAAGGCGGGCCATTCCTACGAGCAGTACTTC
CDR3: CASSLKAGHSYEQYF

D: NA
V: TRBV25-1
size: NA
J: TRBJ1-6
DNA: TGTGCCAGCAGTGGCGGGCTGAATAATTCACCCCTCCACTTT
CDR3: CASSGGLNNSPLHF

D: NA
V: TRBV3-1/TRBV3-2
size: NA
J: TRBJ1-2
DNA: TGTGCCAGCAGCCTTGCAGGGGCTAACTATGGCTACACCTTC
CDR3: CASSLAGANYGYTF

D: TRBD1
V: TRBV11-2
size: NA
J: TRBJ1-2
DNA: TGTGCCAGCAGCCTCCGGACAGGATTAGACTATGGCTACACCTTC
CDR3: CASSLRTGLDYGYTF

D: NA
V: TRBV2
size: NA
J: TRBJ2-1
DNA: TGTGCCAGCCGCAGACAAAGCACGTCCTACAATGAGCAGTTCTTC
CDR3: CASRRQSTSYNEQFF

D: NA
V: TRBV2
size: NA
J: TRBJ1-4
DNA: TGTGCCAGCATGGCTAAAGGAAGAGGGGAAAAACTGTTTTTT
CDR3: CASMAKGRGEKLFF

D: TRBD2
V: TRBV25-1
size: NA
J: TRBJ2-1
DNA: TGTGCCAGCAGGTTCGCGGGGGGCCACAATGAGCAGTTCTTC
CDR3: CASRFAGGHNEQFF

D: NA
V: TRBV25-1
size: once
J: TRBJ2-1
DNA: TGTGCCAGCAGCCCCAAAGGGGGTCGGGGTCCCTACAATGAGCAGTTCTTC
CDR3: CASSPKGGRGPYNEQFF

D: NA
V: TRBV11-1
size: NA
J: TRBJ1-2
DNA: TGTGCCAGCAGCTTAGATTCGGGGGACGGCTATGGCTACACCTTC
CDR3: CASSLDSGDGYGYTF

D: NA
V: TRBV29-1
size: NA
J: TRBJ1-4
DNA: TGCAGCGTTGACGGGGGAGGGGCTGATGAAAAACTGTTTTTT
CDR3: CSVDGGGADEKLFF